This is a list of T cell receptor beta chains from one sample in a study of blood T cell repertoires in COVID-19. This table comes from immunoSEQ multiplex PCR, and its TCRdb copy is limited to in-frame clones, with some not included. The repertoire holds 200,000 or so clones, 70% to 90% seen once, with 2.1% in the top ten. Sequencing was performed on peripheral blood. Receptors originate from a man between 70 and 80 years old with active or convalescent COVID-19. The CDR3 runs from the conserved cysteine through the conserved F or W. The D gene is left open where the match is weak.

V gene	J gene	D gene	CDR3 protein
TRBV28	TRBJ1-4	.	CASSPPTTATNEKLFF
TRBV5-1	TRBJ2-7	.	CASSSTGPRYEQYF
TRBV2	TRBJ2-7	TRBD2	CASSEVRLAYEQYF
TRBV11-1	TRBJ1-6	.	CASSLAPWTVRTYNSPLHF
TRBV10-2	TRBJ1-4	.	CASTPRGANEKLFF
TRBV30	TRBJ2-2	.	CAWGRTGELFF
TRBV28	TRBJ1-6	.	CASRNGRGDNSPLHF
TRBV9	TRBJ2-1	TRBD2	CASSPSGREGNEQFF
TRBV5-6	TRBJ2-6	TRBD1	CASSFWTGGAGANVLTF
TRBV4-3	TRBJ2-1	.	CASSHSGKYNEQFF
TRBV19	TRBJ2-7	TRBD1	CASSFGDSNYEQYF
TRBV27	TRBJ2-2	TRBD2	CASSLLLAGGPTGELFF
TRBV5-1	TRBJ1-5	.	CASSQTGTSHQPQHF
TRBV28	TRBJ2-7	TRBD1	CASSGDRGTYEQYF
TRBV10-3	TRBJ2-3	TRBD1	CAISTGASTDTQYF
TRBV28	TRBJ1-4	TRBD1	CASSAGGTLEKLFF
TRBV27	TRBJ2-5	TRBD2	CATMRRGGQETQYF
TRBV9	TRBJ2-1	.	CASSVDGSYNEQFF
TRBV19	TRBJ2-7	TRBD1	CASSRGQGSYEQYF
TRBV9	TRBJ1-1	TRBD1	CASSVVSGQGATEAFF
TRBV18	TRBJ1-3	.	CASTPGQGGSGNTIYF
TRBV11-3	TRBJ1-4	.	CASSSYGEGDEKLFF
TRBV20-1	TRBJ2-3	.	CSAIGDTQYF
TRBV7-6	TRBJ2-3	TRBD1	CASSLGPGGATDTQYF
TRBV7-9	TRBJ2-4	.	CASSFGEGHLNIQYF
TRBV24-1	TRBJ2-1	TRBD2	CATSPSGGDNEQFF
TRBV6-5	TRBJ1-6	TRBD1	CASRPNRGHSPLHF
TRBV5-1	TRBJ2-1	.	CASSSVRGSYNEQFF